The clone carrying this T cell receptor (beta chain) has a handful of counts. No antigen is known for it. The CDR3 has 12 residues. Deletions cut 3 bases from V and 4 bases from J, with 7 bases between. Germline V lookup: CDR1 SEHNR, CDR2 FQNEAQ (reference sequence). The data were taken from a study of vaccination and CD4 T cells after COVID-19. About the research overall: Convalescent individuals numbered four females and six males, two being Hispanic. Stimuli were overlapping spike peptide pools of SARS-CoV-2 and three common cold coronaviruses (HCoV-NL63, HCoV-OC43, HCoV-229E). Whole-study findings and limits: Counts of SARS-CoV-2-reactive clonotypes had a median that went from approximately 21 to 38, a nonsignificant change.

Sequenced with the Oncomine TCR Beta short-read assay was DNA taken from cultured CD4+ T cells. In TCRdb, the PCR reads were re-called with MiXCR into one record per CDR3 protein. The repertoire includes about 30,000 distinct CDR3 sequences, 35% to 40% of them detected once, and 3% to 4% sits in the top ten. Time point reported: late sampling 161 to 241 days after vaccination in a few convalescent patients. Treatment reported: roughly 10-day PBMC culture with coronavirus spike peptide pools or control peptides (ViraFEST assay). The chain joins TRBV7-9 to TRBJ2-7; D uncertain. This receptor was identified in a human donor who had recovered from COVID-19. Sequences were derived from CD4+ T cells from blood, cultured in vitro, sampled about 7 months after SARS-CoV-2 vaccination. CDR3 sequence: CASSFPTYEQYF. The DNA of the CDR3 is TGTGCCAGCAGCTTCCCCACTTACGAGCAGTACTTC.